This T cell receptor beta chain is from a study of CD8+ T cells in alopecia areata. Findings and caveats of the study: Clonality exceeded that of normal scalp in lesional scalp, most notably in alopecia totalis/universalis.

The CDR3 has 12 residues. The ends were cut back, 5 bases at V and 3 bases at J, with 8 bases in the middle. Germline CDR1 reads SGHAT; CDR2 reads FQNNGV. Extraction and reverse transcription of RNA yielded cDNA as the sequencing template. Repertoires were generated with immunoSEQ multiplex PCR, while TCRdb's copy carries only in-frame clones and drops some. The sample holds roughly 150,000 clones, about 89% seen once. Using a FACSAria, the CD4+ and CD8+ T cells were sorted from the PBMCs. This clone is a singleton in its sample. Its cognate antigen is unknown. Other nucleotide sequences in the sample specify the same CDR3.

The chain has TRBV11-2 and TRBJ2-7, with D unclear. This specimen consisted of CD8+ T cells sorted from blood, obtained at week 0. The clonotype originates from a human donor with alopecia areata. CDR3 sequence reads: CASSLTYYEQYF. In DNA form, the CDR3 reads TGTGCCAGCAGCCTAACCTACTACGAGCAGTACTTC.